A selection of T cell receptor beta chains follows, all from one sample in a study of blood T cell repertoires in COVID-19. Clones were read by immunoSEQ multiplex PCR, and TCRdb kept only the in-frame ones, dropping some. This sample has 200,000 to 250,000 clones; 85% to 90% occur once, and the top ten carry approximately 2.4%. Sample: peripheral blood. The receptor set was obtained from a man aged 30 to 45 with COVID-19, enrolled during active disease. CDR3s include the opening cysteine and the closing phenylalanine or tryptophan. The D gene is left open where the match is weak. The listing skips clone size in some rows; elsewhere it reads once, few, many or a size class.

cdr3_length: 15; v_call: TRBV28; d_call: .; clone_size: .; j_call: TRBJ2-7; cdr3_nt: TGTGCCAGCAGCACGCCAGGGGACCCCACCTACGAGCAGTACTTC; cdr3_aa: CASSTPGDPTYEQYF
cdr3_length: 15; v_call: TRBV6-6; d_call: TRBD1; clone_size: .; j_call: TRBJ1-2; cdr3_nt: TGTGCCAGCAGTTACATAGGGACAGGCCTCTATGGCTACACCTTC; cdr3_aa: CASSYIGTGLYGYTF
cdr3_length: 16; v_call: TRBV3-1/TRBV3-2; d_call: TRBD2; clone_size: .; j_call: TRBJ2-7; cdr3_nt: TGTGCCAGCAGCCAGGGACTAGCGGAGAGCTCCTACGAGCAGTACTTC; cdr3_aa: CASSQGLAESSYEQYF
cdr3_length: 19; v_call: TRBV4-1; d_call: TRBD1; clone_size: .; j_call: TRBJ2-1; cdr3_nt: TGCGCCAGCAGCCAAGATACCTTCGGACAGGGGGTAGGGTACAATGAGCAGTTCTTC; cdr3_aa: CASSQDTFGQGVGYNEQFF
cdr3_length: 15; v_call: TRBV7-3; d_call: .; clone_size: .; j_call: TRBJ2-2; cdr3_nt: TGTGCCAGCAGCTTAGGGCCGAGGGACACCGGGGAGCTGTTTTTT; cdr3_aa: CASSLGPRDTGELFF
cdr3_length: 14; v_call: TRBV10-3; d_call: .; clone_size: .; j_call: TRBJ1-2; cdr3_nt: TGTGCCATCAGTGAGTCCCAGGGGCGCTATGGCTACACCTTC; cdr3_aa: CAISESQGRYGYTF
cdr3_length: 16; v_call: TRBV10-3; d_call: .; clone_size: .; j_call: TRBJ2-5; cdr3_nt: TGTGCCATCAGTGAGAGGTGGGGGGAGAACCAAGAGACCCAGTACTTC; cdr3_aa: CAISERWGENQETQYF
cdr3_length: 13; v_call: TRBV4-1; d_call: TRBD1; clone_size: .; j_call: TRBJ1-2; cdr3_nt: TGCGCCAGCAGCCAAGATAGGGACAGGTCCTCCACCTTC; cdr3_aa: CASSQDRDRSSTF
cdr3_length: 14; v_call: TRBV5-8; d_call: .; clone_size: .; j_call: TRBJ1-1; cdr3_nt: TGTGCCAGCAGCTTTCGGACGGAGGGAGATGAAGCTTTCTTT; cdr3_aa: CASSFRTEGDEAFF
cdr3_length: 12; v_call: TRBV7-2; d_call: .; clone_size: .; j_call: TRBJ1-2; cdr3_nt: TGTGCCAGCAGCCCCAGGGTCTATGGCTACACCTTC; cdr3_aa: CASSPRVYGYTF
cdr3_length: 16; v_call: TRBV28; d_call: TRBD2; clone_size: once; j_call: TRBJ2-7; cdr3_nt: TGTGCCAGCAGCTTATCCGGGACTAGCGGGAGCTACGAGCAGTACTTC; cdr3_aa: CASSLSGTSGSYEQYF
cdr3_length: 17; v_call: TRBV19; d_call: .; clone_size: .; j_call: TRBJ2-6; cdr3_nt: TGTGCCAGTAGTTCCCTTAGTTTCGTCTCTGGGGCCAACGTCCTGACTTTC; cdr3_aa: CASSSLSFVSGANVLTF
cdr3_length: 14; v_call: TRBV6-5; d_call: TRBD1; clone_size: .; j_call: TRBJ1-6; cdr3_nt: TGTGCCAGCAGTTACGGACAGGGGAATTCACCCCTCCACTTT; cdr3_aa: CASSYGQGNSPLHF
cdr3_length: 15; v_call: TRBV15; d_call: TRBD1; clone_size: .; j_call: TRBJ2-7; cdr3_nt: TGTGCCACCAGCGCCACCGGGACAGGGCGCTACGAGCAGTACTTC; cdr3_aa: CATSATGTGRYEQYF
cdr3_length: 16; v_call: TRBV23-1; d_call: TRBD1; clone_size: .; j_call: TRBJ2-3; cdr3_nt: TGCGCCAGCAACGGACCGGGACAGGGCTTCTCGGGTGTGCAGTATTTT; cdr3_aa: CASNGPGQGFSGVQYF
cdr3_length: 13; v_call: TRBV19; d_call: TRBD2; clone_size: once; j_call: TRBJ2-7; cdr3_nt: TGTGCCAGTAGTGGGGACTATCCCCACGAGCAGTACTTC; cdr3_aa: CASSGDYPHEQYF
cdr3_length: 13; v_call: TRBV28; d_call: .; clone_size: .; j_call: TRBJ1-1; cdr3_nt: TGTGCCAGCAGGATTATCAGGAACACTGAAGCTTTCTTT; cdr3_aa: CASRIIRNTEAFF
cdr3_length: 13; v_call: TRBV6-5; d_call: TRBD1; clone_size: .; j_call: TRBJ1-5; cdr3_nt: TGTGCCAGTGCAGGACAGGGAGACCAGCCCCAGCATTTT; cdr3_aa: CASAGQGDQPQHF
cdr3_length: 14; v_call: TRBV6-5; d_call: TRBD1; clone_size: .; j_call: TRBJ2-2; cdr3_nt: TGTGCCAGCAGTTACTGGGGGACAGGCGGGGAGCTGTTTTTT; cdr3_aa: CASSYWGTGGELFF
cdr3_length: 18; v_call: TRBV27; d_call: .; clone_size: once; j_call: TRBJ2-6; cdr3_nt: TGTGCCAGCAGCCCAACGGGGAGGCTTGACTCTGGGGCCAACGTCCTGACTTTC; cdr3_aa: CASSPTGRLDSGANVLTF
cdr3_length: 15; v_call: TRBV18; d_call: TRBD1; clone_size: .; j_call: TRBJ2-5; cdr3_nt: TGTGCCAGCTCACCGGGACAGGGAACGTCGGAGACCCAGTACTTC; cdr3_aa: CASSPGQGTSETQYF
cdr3_length: 16; v_call: TRBV19; d_call: .; clone_size: once; j_call: TRBJ2-1; cdr3_nt: TGTGCCAGTAGTTTGCTGGGGCGGGGCCCCTACAATGAGCAGTTCTTC; cdr3_aa: CASSLLGRGPYNEQFF
cdr3_length: 17; v_call: TRBV24-1; d_call: .; clone_size: few; j_call: TRBJ2-5; cdr3_nt: TGTGCCACCAGTGACCCGAAAGACAAAAAAAGGGGAGAGACCCAGTACTTC; cdr3_aa: CATSDPKDKKRGETQYF
cdr3_length: 15; v_call: TRBV4-3; d_call: .; clone_size: .; j_call: TRBJ1-5; cdr3_nt: TGCGCCAGCAGCCAAGATCCGTCAGGGCGACAGCCCCAGCATTTT; cdr3_aa: CASSQDPSGRQPQHF
cdr3_length: 15; v_call: TRBV3-1/TRBV3-2; d_call: TRBD1; clone_size: .; j_call: TRBJ1-1; cdr3_nt: TGTGCCAGCAGCCCCGTACAGGGGGGGAACACTGAAGCTTTCTTT; cdr3_aa: CASSPVQGGNTEAFF
cdr3_length: 16; v_call: TRBV5-5; d_call: TRBD1; clone_size: .; j_call: TRBJ1-1; cdr3_nt: TGTGCCAGCAGCCAAGGGTGGGGACAGGGATACACTGAAGCTTTCTTT; cdr3_aa: CASSQGWGQGYTEAFF
cdr3_length: 16; v_call: TRBV28; d_call: TRBD1; clone_size: .; j_call: TRBJ1-2; cdr3_nt: TGTGCCAGCAGTATTACCCTCGGACAGGGGGCGATAGGCTACACCTTC; cdr3_aa: CASSITLGQGAIGYTF
cdr3_length: 13; v_call: TRBV27; d_call: .; clone_size: once; j_call: TRBJ2-7; cdr3_nt: TGTGCCAGCAGTTTAGTGGGGGGTAACGAGCAGTACTTC; cdr3_aa: CASSLVGGNEQYF
cdr3_length: 17; v_call: TRBV5-5; d_call: .; clone_size: once; j_call: TRBJ1-2; cdr3_nt: TGTGCCAGCAGCTGGCCCCGGGGAGGGGACCTTTTCTATGGCTACACCTTC; cdr3_aa: CASSWPRGGDLFYGYTF
cdr3_length: 15; v_call: TRBV6-1; d_call: TRBD1; clone_size: .; j_call: TRBJ1-5; cdr3_nt: TGTGCCAGCAGTGAACAGGGACAGAACAATCAGCCCCAGCATTTT; cdr3_aa: CASSEQGQNNQPQHF
cdr3_length: 15; v_call: TRBV5-1; d_call: TRBD2; clone_size: .; j_call: TRBJ2-7; cdr3_nt: TGCGCCAGCAGCTTGGCGGCTAGCGGGGAATACGAGCAGTACTTC; cdr3_aa: CASSLAASGEYEQYF
cdr3_length: 16; v_call: TRBV9; d_call: .; clone_size: .; j_call: TRBJ1-6; cdr3_nt: TGTGCCAGCAGCGTGTCAATCGGCCAGGAAAATTCACCCCTCCACTTT; cdr3_aa: CASSVSIGQENSPLHF
cdr3_length: 15; v_call: TRBV4-3; d_call: .; clone_size: .; j_call: TRBJ1-2; cdr3_nt: TGCGCCAGCAGGCCGGGGGAGTTCTCAATCTATGGCTACACCTTC; cdr3_aa: CASRPGEFSIYGYTF
cdr3_length: 15; v_call: TRBV5-1; d_call: TRBD1; clone_size: .; j_call: TRBJ2-1; cdr3_nt: TGCGCCAGCAGCAGGGGACAGGGGTCCTACAATGAGCAGTTCTTC; cdr3_aa: CASSRGQGSYNEQFF
cdr3_length: 15; v_call: TRBV7-3; d_call: .; clone_size: .; j_call: TRBJ2-1; cdr3_nt: TGTGCCAGCAGCTCGCAGGGAACCTCCTACAATGAGCAGTTCTTC; cdr3_aa: CASSSQGTSYNEQFF
cdr3_length: 16; v_call: TRBV4-3; d_call: TRBD1; clone_size: .; j_call: TRBJ1-6; cdr3_nt: TGCGCCAGCAGCCAAGAAGGGACAGAGTATAATTCACCCCTCCACTTT; cdr3_aa: CASSQEGTEYNSPLHF